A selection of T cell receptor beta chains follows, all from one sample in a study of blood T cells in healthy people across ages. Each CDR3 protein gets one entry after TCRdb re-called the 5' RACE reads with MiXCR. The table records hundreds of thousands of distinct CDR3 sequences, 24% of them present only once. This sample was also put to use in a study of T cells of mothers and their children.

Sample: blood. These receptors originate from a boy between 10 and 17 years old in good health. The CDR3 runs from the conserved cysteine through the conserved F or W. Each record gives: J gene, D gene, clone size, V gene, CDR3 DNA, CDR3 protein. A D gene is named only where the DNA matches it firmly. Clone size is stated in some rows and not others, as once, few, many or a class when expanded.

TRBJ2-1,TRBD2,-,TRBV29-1,TGCAGCGGGTGGGAAGCGGGAAGTAAGAATGAGCAGTTCTTC,CSGWEAGSKNEQFF
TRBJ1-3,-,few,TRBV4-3,TGCGCCAGCAGCCGAGAAGGGACCCTCGGAAACACCATATATTTT,CASSREGTLGNTIYF
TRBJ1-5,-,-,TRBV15,TGTGCCACCAGCAGAGACGTAGGCGGTAAAGGGGTTCCCTTTAGCAATCAGCCCCAGCATTTT,CATSRDVGGKGVPFSNQPQHF
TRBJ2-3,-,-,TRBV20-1,TGCAGTGCTAGGCTGCTTCTGGGGGCAGATACGCAGTATTTT,CSARLLLGADTQYF
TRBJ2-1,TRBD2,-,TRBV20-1,TGCAGTGCTAACCCGAGGCTAGCGGGGAACTACAATGAGCAGTTCTTC,CSANPRLAGNYNEQFF
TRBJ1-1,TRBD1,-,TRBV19,TGTGCCAGTAGTACAGGGGGACGGGAAGCTTTCTTT,CASSTGGREAFF
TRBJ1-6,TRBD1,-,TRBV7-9,TGTGCCAGCCAAGGAGGGGGACAGAGCTCCTATAATTCACCCCTCCACTTT,CASQGGGQSSYNSPLHF
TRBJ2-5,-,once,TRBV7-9,TGTGCCAGCAGCTGGGGCGCTGGGACACAAGAGACCCAGTACTTC,CASSWGAGTQETQYF
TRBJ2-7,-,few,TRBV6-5,TGTGCCAGCAGTACCGGGACATCTTCCTACGAGCAGTACTTC,CASSTGTSSYEQYF
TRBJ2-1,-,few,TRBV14,TGTGCCAGCAGCCAAGGATTCCTACGGGATGAGCAGTTCTTC,CASSQGFLRDEQFF
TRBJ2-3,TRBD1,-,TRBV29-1,TGCAGCGTTTCACAGGGGGCTAGCACAGATACGCAGTATTTT,CSVSQGASTDTQYF
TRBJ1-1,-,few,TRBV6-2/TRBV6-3,TGTGCCAGCAGGACTATTAACAGGGTTGAAGGAACTGAAGCTTTCTTT,CASRTINRVEGTEAFF
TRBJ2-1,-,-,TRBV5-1,TGCGCCAGCAGCTTACCGAGGGGTCGCATCGGCAATGAGCAGTTCTTC,CASSLPRGRIGNEQFF
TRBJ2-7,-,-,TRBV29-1,TGCAGCGCCCGGGGTGCACTCTCCTCCTACGAGCAGTACTTC,CSARGALSSYEQYF
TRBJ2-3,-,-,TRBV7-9,TGTGCCAGCGACTCTACGGGCCCCACAGATACGCAGTATTTT,CASDSTGPTDTQYF
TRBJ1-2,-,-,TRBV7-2,TGTGCCAGCATCCTCTTGGGAGCGGGAGCTACTAACTATGGCTACACCTTC,CASILLGAGATNYGYTF
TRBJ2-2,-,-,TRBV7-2,TGTGCCAGCAGCTTAGGCCTCCGGAAGAACACCGGGGAGCTGTTTTTT,CASSLGLRKNTGELFF